This passage covers 14 T cell receptor beta chains from one sample sequenced in a study of identical twins. TCRdb re-called the 5' RACE reads through MiXCR, storing one row per CDR3 protein. Of about 18,000 distinct CDR3 sequences listed, 69% are singletons. Sequenced: memory (CD45RO+) T cells sorted from blood. These receptors were collected from a woman aged 18-29 years in good health. This table probably holds off-target reads from a library built for another chain.

V and J are TRBV18 and TRBJ2-3; the match to TRBD1 covers 10 bases. The CDR3 has 14 amino acids. Germline CDR1 KGHSH, CDR2 LQKENI. The V segment lost 4 bases and the J segment 3 bases; nucleotides outside the gene matches: 1. The CDR3, as DNA: TGTGCCAGCTCACGGACAGGGGGGACAGATACGCAGTATTTT. Amino acid sequence: CASSRTGGTDTQYF. The whole variable domain, filled in from reference TRBV18 and TRBJ2-3, reads NAGVMQNPRHLVRRRGQEARLRCSPMKGHSHVYWYRQLPEEGLKFMVYLQKENIIDESGMPKERFSAEFPKEGPSILRIQQVVRGDSAAYFCASSRTGGTDTQYFGPGTRLTVL.

This clonotype is categorized as medium-sized (0.01 to 0.1%). This sequence joins TRBV29-1 and TRBJ2-7, with 7 bases fitting TRBD1. Germline CDR1 is SQVTM and CDR2 is ANQGSEA. The CDR3 is 13 amino acids. The trim removed 7 bases at V and 3 bases at J, leaving 9 bases unmatched. CDR3 amino acids: CSAGAGTVYEQYF. DNA of the CDR3: TGCAGCGCCGGCGCCGGGACAGTCTACGAGCAGTACTTC.

The V gene is TRBV7-6, the J gene TRBJ2-1; 10 bases are shared with TRBD1. Trimming took 6 bases from V and 9 from J; bases not matched to a gene: 8. This CDR3 region has 14 residues. CDR1 is SGHVS and CDR2 is FNYEAQ in the germline V gene. Here the CDR3 reads CASRGGQGSGEQFF. Written as DNA, the CDR3 is TGTGCCAGCAGGGGGGGACAGGGGTCGGGTGAGCAGTTCTTC.

CDR3 sequence: CASSTVRTDTQYF. The CDR3 DNA follows: TGTGCTAGTAGTACAGTACGCACAGATACGCAGTATTTT. The V and J genes are TRBV12-5 and TRBJ2-3; no reliable D call. The V gene lost 8 bases and the J gene lost 1 base, with 10 bases spanning the gap. This CDR3 has 13 amino acids. CDR1 and CDR2 (germline): LGHNT, FRNRAP.

The chain joins TRBV7-9 to TRBJ2-5; D possibly corresponds to TRBD2 (6 bases). Germline-derived CDR1 and CDR2 are SEHNR and FQNEAQ (reference sequence). This CDR3 is built from 14 residues. V shed 4 bases and J shed 4 bases, with 13 bases lying between them. CDR3 sequence (DNA): TGTGCCAGCAGCTCTCAGGGAGGCCGAGAGACCCAGTACTTC. It codes for CASSSQGGRETQYF.

The chain has TRBV29-1 and TRBJ2-6, with unresolved D. Germline lookup yields CDR1 SQVTM and CDR2 ANQGSEA. This CDR3 has 13 residues. Trimming removed 5 bases from V and 0 bases from J, with 5 bases in between. CDR3 nucleotide sequence: TGCAGCGTTCAACTCTCTGGGGCCAACGTCCTGACTTTC. It translates to CSVQLSGANVLTF.

V is TRBV6-2 or TRBV6-3 and J is TRBJ2-1; 9 nucleotides match TRBD2. The ends lost 4 bases at V and 10 bases at J; junction bases unmatched: 14. The germline gives CDR1 MNHEY, CDR2 SVGEGT. This CDR3 is built from 16 residues. Here the CDR3 reads CASSSPLAGTRREQFF. CDR3 sequence (DNA): TGTGCCAGCAGTTCCCCTCTAGCGGGGACAAGAAGGGAGCAGTTCTTC.

V usage is TRBV6-6 and J usage is TRBJ2-1; D may correspond to TRBD1 or TRBD2 (5 bases each). The ends were cut back, 8 bases at V and 7 bases at J, with 15 bases in the middle. Germline V gene data show CDR1 as MNHNY and CDR2 as SVGAGI (reference sequence). The CDR3 has 13 amino acids. The CDR3 DNA sequence: TGTGCCAGCCAAGACCGGGGACCTAATGAGCAGTTCTTC. Translated, it gives CASQDRGPNEQFF.

This chain connects TRBV7-9 to TRBJ2-3; D perhaps matches TRBD2 (5 bases). The germline V and J ends were trimmed by 0 bases and 1 base, with 14 bases remaining between them. Germline CDR1 and CDR2: SEHNR and FQNEAQ (reference sequence). The CDR3 totals 17 residues. The CDR3 is CASSLALGSGRTDTQYF. The CDR3 nucleotides read TGTGCCAGCAGCTTAGCCTTGGGGAGCGGCCGCACAGATACGCAGTATTTT.

V gene TRBV2 combines with J gene TRBJ2-1; D is uncertain. This CDR3 has 11 amino acids. Germline assignment: CDR1 SNHLY and CDR2 FYNNEI. With 7 bases removed from V and 4 bases from J, the gap between germline ends came to 5 bases. The CDR3 sequence is CASTEYNEQFF. The CDR3 DNA is TGTGCCAGCACCGAATACAATGAGCAGTTCTTC.

The rearrangement joins TRBV20-1 to TRBJ2-3; 7 bases agree with TRBD2. V shed 3 bases and J 0 bases; nucleotides not matched to a gene: 3. The CDR3 contains 14 residues. Germline V gene data show CDR1 as DFQATT and CDR2 as SNEGSKA (reference sequence). CDR3 region: CSARGTTSTDTQYF. DNA for the CDR3: TGCAGTGCTAGGGGGACTACCAGCACAGATACGCAGTATTTT.

DNA for the CDR3: TGTGCCAGCAGTAAGGGACTAGCGGGAGTATTTTACGAGCAGTACTTC. Amino acids: CASSKGLAGVFYEQYF. The chain uses TRBV6-1 and TRBJ2-7, with 14 bases lining up with TRBD2. This CDR3 contains 16 residues. Germline loops: CDR1 MNHNS, CDR2 SASEGT. V lost 5 bases, J lost 4 bases, and 7 bases stayed unmatched.

This clonotype occurred once. The chain couples TRBV24-1 to TRBJ2-1; 8 bases align to TRBD2. Trimming took 5 bases from V and 10 from J; bases not matched to a gene: 9. CDR1 is KGHDR and CDR2 is SFDVKD in the germline V gene. This CDR3 comprises 14 residues. Here the CDR3 DNA reads TGTGCCACCAGTGGGGGCGGGAGGAAAAACGAGCAGTTCTTC. It codes for CATSGGGRKNEQFF.

The rearrangement uses TRBV3-1 and TRBJ2-2, with D hard to call. Germline-derived CDR1 and CDR2 are LGHDT and YNNKEL (reference sequence). This CDR3 region has 14 residues. Trimming removed 1 base at V and 1 base at J, with 4 bases between. This chain's CDR3 is CASSQVGNTGELFF. In DNA form, the CDR3 reads TGTGCCAGCAGCCAAGTCGGGAACACCGGGGAGCTGTTTTTT. The full variable domain, with the rest looked up from reference TRBV3-1 and TRBJ2-2, is DTAVSQTPKYLVTQMGNDKSIKCEQNLGHDTMYWYKQDSKKFLKIMFSYNNKELIINETVPNRFSPKSPDKAHLNLHINSLELGDSAVYFCASSQVGNTGELFFGEGSRLTVL.